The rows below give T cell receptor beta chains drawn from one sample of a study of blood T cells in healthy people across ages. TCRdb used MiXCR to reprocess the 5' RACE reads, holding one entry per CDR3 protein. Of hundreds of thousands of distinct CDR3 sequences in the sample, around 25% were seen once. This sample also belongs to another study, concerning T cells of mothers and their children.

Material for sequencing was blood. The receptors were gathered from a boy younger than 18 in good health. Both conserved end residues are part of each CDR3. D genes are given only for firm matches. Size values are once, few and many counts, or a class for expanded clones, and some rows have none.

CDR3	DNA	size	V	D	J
CASSEEAGLQETQYF	TGTGCCAGCAGTGAAGAGGCAGGACTACAAGAGACCCAGTACTTC	many	TRBV2	-	TRBJ2-5
CASSPTDIYEQYF	TGTGCCAGCAGTCCCACGGACATCTACGAGCAGTACTTC	few	TRBV12-3/TRBV12-4	-	TRBJ2-7
CASSYGTATQETQYF	TGTGCCAGCAGTTACGGGACAGCAACCCAAGAGACCCAGTACTTC	-	TRBV12-3/TRBV12-4	TRBD1	TRBJ2-5
CASSPFSGGEQFF	TGTGCCAGCAGCCCTTTCTCGGGGGGGGAGCAGTTCTTC	-	TRBV7-8	TRBD2	TRBJ2-1
CASSPTSGGTSEQFF	TGTGCCAGCAGTCCAACTAGCGGGGGTACATCTGAGCAGTTCTTC	-	TRBV12-3/TRBV12-4	TRBD2	TRBJ2-1
CATSRGSNEKLFF	TGTGCCACCAGCAGGGGAAGTAATGAAAAACTGTTTTTT	-	TRBV15	-	TRBJ1-4
CASSLASAGMVGELFF	TGTGCCAGCAGCTTGGCCTCGGCAGGGATGGTCGGGGAGCTGTTTTTT	-	TRBV5-6	-	TRBJ2-2
CASSLKRLGNSPLHF	TGCGCCAGCAGCTTGAAACGCTTAGGCAATTCACCCCTCCACTTT	few	TRBV5-1	-	TRBJ1-6
CASSLYGQPQHF	TGTGCCAGCAGTTTGTACGGGCAGCCCCAGCATTTT	few	TRBV28	-	TRBJ1-5
CASSPWTAHNEQFF	TGTGCCAGCAGTCCCTGGACAGCACACAATGAGCAGTTCTTC	-	TRBV28	-	TRBJ2-1
CASRRTLSSYEQYF	TGCGCCAGCAGGAGGACTCTGAGCTCCTACGAGCAGTACTTC	-	TRBV5-1	-	TRBJ2-7
CASSLFASGNSLEQYF	TGTGCCAGCAGTTTGTTCGCTAGCGGGAACTCCCTCGAGCAGTACTTC	few	TRBV12-3/TRBV12-4	TRBD2	TRBJ2-7
CASSLGRRTGNGETQYF	TGCGCCAGCAGCTTGGGCCGCCGGACAGGGAACGGAGAGACCCAGTACTTC	-	TRBV5-1	TRBD1	TRBJ2-5
CASSSNSGQTYNEQFF	TGTGCCAGCAGCTCCAACTCGGGACAGACCTACAATGAGCAGTTCTTC	few	TRBV7-2	TRBD1	TRBJ2-1
CASSSMPLQGENGENEQFF	TGTGCCAGCAGTTCCATGCCCTTACAGGGGGAGAATGGGGAGAATGAGCAGTTCTTC	-	TRBV6-6	TRBD1	TRBJ2-1
CSAEPPRARSYEQYF	TGCAGTGCGGAACCCCCGAGGGCCAGATCCTACGAGCAGTACTTC	once	TRBV20-1	-	TRBJ2-7
CASGWSGERGETQYF	TGTGCCAGCGGTTGGTCGGGAGAAAGAGGGGAGACCCAGTACTTC	-	TRBV27	-	TRBJ2-5
CASSRVAGVADTQYF	TGTGCCAGCAGCCGTGTAGCGGGAGTAGCAGATACGCAGTATTTT	-	TRBV7-2	TRBD2	TRBJ2-3
CASSIRGLDEQYF	TGTGCCAGCAGCATCAGGGGGCTCGACGAGCAGTACTTC	-	TRBV7-2	TRBD1	TRBJ2-7
CAIGTAYSYEQYF	TGTGCCATAGGGACTGCATACTCCTACGAGCAGTACTTC	few	TRBV10-3	-	TRBJ2-7
CASSPGRVTDTQYF	TGTGCCAGCAGCCCAGGACGGGTCACAGATACGCAGTATTTT	few	TRBV7-3	-	TRBJ2-3
CSGRVDGNSPLHF	TGCAGCGGCAGGGTTGATGGTAATTCACCCCTCCACTTT	few	TRBV29-1	-	TRBJ1-6